The text below deals with one T cell receptor beta chain. What it binds is unknown. The TCRbeta library incorporated unique molecular identifiers. Via MiXCR, TCRdb re-called the PCR reads, giving one row per CDR3 protein. The table lists 300,000 to 400,000 distinct CDR3 sequences, 23% of them singletons. With 6 bases clipped from V and 2 bases from J, the junction kept 15 bases outside the gene matches. Germline lookup yields CDR1 ENHRY and CDR2 SYGVKD. This CDR3 spans 17 amino acids. This sample is drawn from a study of T-cell reconstitution after alpha-beta-depleted transplantation in children. General study findings and limits: The origin of high day-60 TCRbeta diversity in some patients lay in surviving recipient T cells and thymic progenitors. At one year after transplant, newly produced T cells mostly accounted for T-cell counts and diversity. About two months after transplant, alpha-beta T cells reportedly came from several hundred expanded graft clones.

The chain employs TRBV10-3 and TRBJ2-7; 8 bases fit TRBD1. The sequence derives from a male patient younger than 18 who had a stem cell transplant for acute lymphoblastic leukemia, so the T cells may come from the graft donor. The sample in question was PBMCs, mostly from graft donor cells, obtained 180 days after TCRalphabeta/CD19-depleted stem cell transplant. The chain's CDR3 is CAISRDRTTYLPYEQYF. CDR3 DNA: TGTGCCATCAGCCGGGACAGGACCACCTACTTACCCTACGAGCAGTACTTC.